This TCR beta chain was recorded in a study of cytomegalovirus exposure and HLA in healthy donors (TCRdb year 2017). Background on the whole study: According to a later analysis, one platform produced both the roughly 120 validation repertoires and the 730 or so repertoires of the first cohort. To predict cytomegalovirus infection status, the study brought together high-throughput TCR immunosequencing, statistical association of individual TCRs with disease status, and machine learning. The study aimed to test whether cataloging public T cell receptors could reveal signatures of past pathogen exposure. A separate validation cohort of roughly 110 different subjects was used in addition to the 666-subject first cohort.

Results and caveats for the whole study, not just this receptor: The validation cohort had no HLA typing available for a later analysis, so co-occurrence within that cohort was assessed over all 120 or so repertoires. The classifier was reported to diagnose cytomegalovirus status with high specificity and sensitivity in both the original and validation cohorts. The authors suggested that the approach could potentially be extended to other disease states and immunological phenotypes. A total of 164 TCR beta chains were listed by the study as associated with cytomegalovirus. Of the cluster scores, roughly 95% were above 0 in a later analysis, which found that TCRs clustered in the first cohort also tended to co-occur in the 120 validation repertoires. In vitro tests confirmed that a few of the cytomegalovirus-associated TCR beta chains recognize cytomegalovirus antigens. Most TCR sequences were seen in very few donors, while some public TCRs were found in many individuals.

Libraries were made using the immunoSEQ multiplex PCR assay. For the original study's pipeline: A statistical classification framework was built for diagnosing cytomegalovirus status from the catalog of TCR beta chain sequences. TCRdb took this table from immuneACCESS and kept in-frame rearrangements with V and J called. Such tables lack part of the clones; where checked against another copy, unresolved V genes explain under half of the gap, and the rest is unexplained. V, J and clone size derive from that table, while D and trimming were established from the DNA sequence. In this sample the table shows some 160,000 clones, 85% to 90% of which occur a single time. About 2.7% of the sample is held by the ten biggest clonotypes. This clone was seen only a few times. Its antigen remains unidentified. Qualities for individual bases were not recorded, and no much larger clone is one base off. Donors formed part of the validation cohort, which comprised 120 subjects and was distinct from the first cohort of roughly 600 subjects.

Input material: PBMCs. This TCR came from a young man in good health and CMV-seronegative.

DNA sequence: TGTGCCAGCAGTCGACAGGGGGCTGATCAGCCCCAGCATTTT. This is translated as CASSRQGADQPQHF. The chain links TRBV6-5 with TRBJ1-5, with 10 central nucleotides matching TRBD1. CDR1 and CDR2 were assigned from the germline V gene as MNHEY and SVGAGI. Clipping removes 5 bases from V and 5 bases from J, with 3 as the unmatched junction base count. Its CDR3 holds 14 amino acids, cysteine through phenylalanine. Only CDR3 DNA is held: 42 bases, read in frame from base 1.